One and the same sample provided the 27 T cell receptor beta chains below, sequenced in a study of identical twins. TCRdb itself ran the 5' RACE reads through MiXCR, one entry per CDR3 protein. This table has 300,000 to 400,000 distinct CDR3 sequences, more than 9% appearing once. These sequences were also reported in another study, on yellow fever vaccine responses in identical twins.

Specimen: CD8+ T cells sorted from blood. The receptor source for this set is a woman between 18 and 30 years old in good health.

The chain is built from TRBV20-1 and TRBJ2-4; no clear D gene. V was pared by 0 bases and J by 0 bases, with 9 bases between. Germline V gene data show CDR1 as DFQATT and CDR2 as SNEGSKA (reference sequence). The CDR3 has 15 amino acids. CDR3 in DNA: TGCAGTGCTAGAGATTCACAGTCAGCCAAAAACATTCAGTACTTC. This translates into CSARDSQSAKNIQYF.

This clonotype was recorded a few times. The rearrangement uses TRBV7-9 and TRBJ2-5, with 11 bases that match TRBD2. V dropped 5 bases and J dropped 4; count of bases not matched to a gene: 9. Germline V gene sequence: CDR1 SEHNR, CDR2 FQNEAQ (reference sequence). The length of the CDR3 is 16 residues. CDR3 protein: CASSARSGRAGETQYF. In DNA, the CDR3 is TGTGCCAGCAGCGCCCGTAGCGGGAGGGCCGGAGAGACCCAGTACTTC.

The sample holds a few counts of this clonotype. The chain uses TRBV28 and TRBJ1-2; TRBD1 is a possible D gene (6 bases). Per the germline V gene, CDR1 is MDHEN and CDR2 is SYDVKM. CDR3 length: 14 amino acids. V was trimmed by 1 base and J by 7 bases, leaving 13 bases between them. As DNA, the CDR3 is TGTGCCAGCAGTTTATACGGGGGCGGAATTGGCTACACCTTC. Its protein product is CASSLYGGGIGYTF.

This clonotype appeared once. With a much larger clone just one base away, this may be a read error. The chain carries TRBV21-1 and TRBJ2-7; TRBD2 reflects the table's D call only, with no check against the DNA. TRBV21-1 is a documented pseudogene. This CDR3 contains 17 residues. CDR3 nucleotides: TGTGCCAGCAGCAAATCCTTTTTATCGGGCCGAGACTACGAGCAGTACTTC. Its translation: CASSKSFLSGRDYEQYF.

The chain recombines TRBV20-1 with TRBJ2-3, with D possibly matching TRBD1 (6 bases). This CDR3 is 15 amino acids long. Germline V gives CDR1 DFQATT, CDR2 SNEGSKA (reference sequence). Trimming stripped 1 base from V and 4 bases from J, with 15 bases between. CDR3 DNA: TGCAGTGCTAGAGTTCTCCAGGGGATCGCAGATACGCAGTATTTT. It translates to CSARVLQGIADTQYF.

This clonotype has only a few counts. The rearrangement joins TRBV4-1 to TRBJ2-7, with 9 bases lining up with TRBD1. Per the germline V gene, CDR1 is MGHRA and CDR2 is YSYEKL. V was clipped by 1 base and J by 6 bases; unmatched bases: 1. This CDR3 spans 13 amino acids. CDR3 DNA sequence: TGCGCCAGCAGCCAAGGGGACAGGGCCGAGCAGTACGTC. It codes for CASSQGDRAEQYV.

The rearrangement uses TRBV15 and TRBJ1-6; TRBD1 matches at 7 bases. From germline, CDR1 is LNHNV and CDR2 YYDKDF (reference sequence). With V trimmed by 4 bases and J by 13 bases, 10 bases remained unmatched. The CDR3 extends over 14 amino acids. The CDR3 region is CATSTDRAGSPLHF. CDR3 DNA: TGTGCCACCAGCACCGACAGGGCGGGTTCGCCCCTCCACTTT.

Many counts were recorded for this clonotype. This chain joins TRBV16 and TRBJ2-7, with D hard to call. Trimming took 0 bases from V and 0 from J, leaving 12 bases between them. CDR3 length: 16 amino acids. Germline CDR1 KGHSY, CDR2 FQNENV. The CDR3 protein is CASSQSAYPSSYEQYV. In DNA, the CDR3 is TGTGCCAGCAGCCAATCAGCGTACCCCTCCTCCTACGAGCAGTACGTC.

At least ten counts were recorded for this clonotype. The genes are TRBV27 and TRBJ1-6; a possible D gene is TRBD1 (6 bases). With 7 bases removed from V and 6 bases from J, the gap between germline ends came to 13 bases. Germline V gene data show CDR1 as MNHEY and CDR2 as SMNVEV (reference sequence). This CDR3 has 14 residues. The CDR3 loop reads CASTSDSLNSPLHF. The CDR3 DNA sequence: TGTGCCAGCACCTCGGACAGTCTTAATTCACCCCTCCACTTT.

This clonotype was counted only a few times. The chain has TRBV15 and TRBJ2-2; no clear D gene. The V and J ends lost 0 bases and 5 bases respectively, with 7 bases between them. This CDR3 contains 14 residues. Germline assignment: CDR1 LNHNV and CDR2 YYDKDF (reference sequence). The CDR3 DNA reads as TGTGCCACCAGCAGAGATCAAGGTACCGGGGAGCTGTTTTTT. As protein: CATSRDQGTGELFF.

Many counts were recorded for this clonotype. Compared with germline, one end of the junction differs, possibly owing to a read error. The genes are TRBV7-9 and TRBJ2-1; 11 bases map to TRBD2. The CDR3 runs to 15 residues. Germline CDR1 reads SEHNR; CDR2 reads FQNEAQ (reference sequence). The CDR3 DNA sequence: TGCGCCAGCAGCAGCGGGACTAGCGGCTACAATGAGCAGTTCTTC. Translated, it gives CASSSGTSGYNEQFF.

The rearrangement joins TRBV12-3 or TRBV12-4 to TRBJ2-1; D is uncertain. The CDR3 spans 15 residues. The V gene lost 5 bases and the J gene lost 3 bases, with 14 bases spanning the gap. Written as DNA, the CDR3 is TGTGCCAGCAGTCGAGATTCCGGGCTCTACAATGAGCAGTTCTTC. This codes for CASSRDSGLYNEQFF.

This clonotype has only a few counts. The rearrangement uses TRBV28 and TRBJ2-3; possible D gene TRBD2, 7 bases. The CDR3 is 16 amino acids. The germline V and J ends were trimmed by 2 bases and 4 bases, with 16 bases remaining between them. Germline V lookup: CDR1 MDHEN, CDR2 SYDVKM. CDR3 bases: TGTGCCAGCAGTTTAACGGGGGGCGCGTTCGCAGATACGCAGTATTTT. Translation: CASSLTGGAFADTQYF. The full variable domain, rest sourced from reference TRBV28 and TRBJ2-3, is DVKVTQSSRYLVKRTGEKVFLECVQDMDHENMFWYRQDPGLGLRLIYFSYDVKMKEKGDIPEGYSVSREKKERFSLILESASTNQTSMYLCASSLTGGAFADTQYFGPGTRLTVL.

The J gene is TRBJ2-7, the V gene TRBV5-6; D may be TRBD1 (6 bases). This CDR3 is built from 17 residues. Germline V lookup: CDR1 SGHDT, CDR2 YYEEEE. V was cut by 4 bases and J by 2 bases, with 22 bases left in between. The DNA for the CDR3 is TGTGCCAGCAGCCGCGGGCGTGTATACAGGGTAACCTACGAGCAGTACGTC. Encoded protein: CASSRGRVYRVTYEQYV.

V gene TRBV2 combines with J gene TRBJ2-1; 9 bases align to TRBD2. Unmatched junction bases numbered 10, after V lost 1 base and J lost 9 bases. Germline assignment: CDR1 SNHLY and CDR2 FYNNEI. CDR3 length: 16 residues. The CDR3 spells CASSEGVLAGAGEQFF. The DNA for the CDR3 is TGTGCCAGCAGTGAAGGGGTCTTAGCGGGAGCTGGTGAGCAGTTCTTC.

This clonotype was detected many times. The chain has TRBV6-1 and TRBJ2-1; 7 bases match TRBD2. Trimming took 6 bases from V and 5 from J; bases not matched to a gene: 19. The CDR3 consists of 18 residues. CDR1 and CDR2 (germline): MNHNS, SASEGT. In DNA form, the CDR3 reads TGTGCCAGCAGCCCAAGTTCTTTCGAGCGGGGATACCACAATGAGCAGTTCTTC. Residues: CASSPSSFERGYHNEQFF.

This chain joins TRBV2 and TRBJ2-5, with 10 bases aligning to TRBD2. Germline V gene data show CDR1 as SNHLY and CDR2 as FYNNEI. The trim removed 3 bases at V and 5 bases at J, leaving 9 bases unmatched. The CDR3 contains 16 residues. The CDR3 sequence: CASSDPSGGRGETQYF. In nucleotides, the CDR3 is TGTGCCAGCAGTGACCCTAGCGGGGGTCGGGGGGAGACCCAGTACTTC.

This clonotype was detected ten times or more. V is TRBV24-1 and J is TRBJ2-1; 8 bases line up with TRBD2. CDR3 length equals 16 residues. Trimming at V came to 0 bases and at J to 3 bases, leaving 3 bases not matched to a gene. The germline gives CDR1 KGHDR, CDR2 SFDVKD. DNA for the CDR3: TGTGCCACCAGTGATTTGGCGGGGGGCGTCTACAATGAGCAGTTCTTC. The encoded protein is CATSDLAGGVYNEQFF.

This clonotype was seen more than once but under ten times. CDR3 coding DNA: TGTGCCAGCTTCGAAGGGGGCTACACCTTC. The encoded protein is CASFEGGYTF. The chain links TRBV7-9 to TRBJ1-2; D call uncertain. V lost 8 bases and J lost 8, with 9 bases in between. Germline V gene data show CDR1 as SEHNR and CDR2 as FQNEAQ (reference sequence). The CDR3 has 10 amino acids.

This chain uses TRBV4-1 with TRBJ2-7; no definite D call. Trimming took off 1 base at V and 3 bases at J, with 7 bases between the two ends. Germline CDR1 and CDR2: MGHRA and YSYEKL. This CDR3 has 13 amino acids. CDR3 sequence (DNA): TGCGCCAGCAGCCAAGCGGCTAACTACGAGCAGTACTTC. Its translation is CASSQAANYEQYF.

This clonotype occurred once. This chain uses TRBV12-3 or TRBV12-4 with TRBJ2-3, with D possibly TRBD2 on 6 matching bases. CDR3 size: 19 residues. The ends were cut back, 10 bases at V and 0 bases at J, with 29 bases in the middle. CDR3 residues: CAISPNGPIAAPSTDTQYF. Here the CDR3 DNA reads TGTGCCATCAGCCCCAACGGCCCGATAGCGGCTCCTAGCACAGATACGCAGTATTTT.

This chain uses TRBV28 with TRBJ2-5; D may be TRBD1 (6 bases). Trimming shortened V by 6 bases and J by 5 bases, and 22 bases separated the two germline ends. Germline V gene data show CDR1 as MDHEN and CDR2 as SYDVKM. CDR3 size: 16 residues. DNA of the CDR3: TGTGCCAGCAGCTACTACTTCCGGGACAATTTCGAGACCCAGTACTTC. As protein: CASSYYFRDNFETQYF.

This clonotype was recorded at least ten times. The chain recombines TRBV9 with TRBJ2-2, with D perhaps being TRBD1 or TRBD2 (5 bases each). Germline V CDR1 and CDR2: SGDLS, YYNGEE. The CDR3 extends over 13 amino acids. V lost 0 bases and J lost 6, with 6 bases in between. DNA for the CDR3: TGTGCCAGCAGCGTAGGAGGGGCCGGGGAGCTGTTTTTT. This codes for CASSVGGAGELFF.

This clonotype occurred many times. The V gene is TRBV27, the J gene TRBJ2-5; D gene ambiguous. The CDR3 covers 13 residues. In germline, CDR1 is MNHEY, CDR2 SMNVEV (reference sequence). Trimming took 5 bases from V and 0 from J, leaving 7 bases between them. The CDR3 spells CASSATNQETQYF. The CDR3 bases are TGTGCCAGCAGTGCAACCAACCAAGAGACCCAGTACTTC.

This clonotype showed up just a few times. This chain uses TRBV4-1 with TRBJ1-2; 9 bases map to TRBD1. CDR3 length: 15 residues. Germline-derived CDR1 and CDR2 are MGHRA and YSYEKL. Trimming at V came to 1 base and at J to 3 bases, leaving 3 bases not matched to a gene. CDR3 sequence reads: CASSQGDRGDYGYTF. CDR3 coding DNA: TGCGCCAGCAGCCAAGGTGACAGGGGGGACTATGGCTACACCTTC.

The rearrangement joins TRBV5-6 to TRBJ2-7; 9 bases match TRBD1. CDR1 and CDR2 from the germline V gene are SGHDT and YYEEEE. Trimming cost V 1 base and J 2 bases; bases outside gene matches: 10. This CDR3 region has 17 residues. The CDR3: CASSLIGGTGTPYEQYV. In DNA, the CDR3 is TGTGCCAGCAGCTTGATAGGGGGGACAGGGACCCCCTACGAGCAGTACGTC.

The V gene is TRBV4-1, the J gene TRBJ2-5; 8 nucleotides agree with TRBD2. The junction had 10 bases not matched to a gene; V was cut back by 2 bases and J by 5 bases. Germline CDR1 is MGHRA and CDR2 is YSYEKL. The CDR3 extends over 16 amino acids. CDR3 nucleotide sequence: TGCGCCAGCAGCCAAATCTTAGCGGGGCTTGGGGAGACCCAGTACTTC. The encoded protein is CASSQILAGLGETQYF.